A selection of T cell receptor beta chains follows, all from one sample in a study of T-cell memory formation after mild COVID-19. TCRdb recomputed calls from the 5' RACE reads with MiXCR, one row per CDR3 protein. Among some 190,000 distinct CDR3 sequences listed, about 17% were seen once. The sequencing sample was made of PBMCs or a T cell subset sorted from them (not recorded which). The source of these receptors is an adult woman who had mild COVID-19 (a few samples of this study predate the infection). Cell type and time point are not known. CDR3s include the opening cysteine and the closing phenylalanine or tryptophan. A D gene is named only where the DNA matches it firmly. Clone size is shown for a subset of rows, as once, few, many or a class of expanded clone.

clone_size d_call j_call v_call cdr3_length cdr3_aa cdr3_nt
NA NA TRBJ2-6 TRBV24-1 15 CATSSRGAGANVLTF TGTGCCACCAGTTCTAGGGGGGCTGGGGCCAACGTCCTGACTTTC
many TRBD2 TRBJ2-1 TRBV5-1 18 CASSLARLAGVAVNEQFF TGCGCCAGCAGCTTGGCCCGTCTAGCGGGAGTTGCTGTAAATGAGCAGTTCTTC
NA NA TRBJ1-2 TRBV12-3/TRBV12-4 12 CASSSRTYGYTF TGTGCCAGCAGTTCTCGGACCTATGGCTACACCTTC
few NA TRBJ2-1 TRBV7-9 12 CASSLAESQQFF TGTGCCAGCAGCTTAGCAGAATCTCAGCAGTTCTTC
few TRBD2 TRBJ2-4 TRBV4-1 20 CASSHEVSSGGLASKNIQYF TGCGCCAGCAGCCATGAGGTCTCTAGCGGGGGTTTGGCCTCCAAAAACATTCAGTACTTC
NA NA TRBJ1-2 TRBV6-6 15 CASSRDLRMDYGYTF TGTGCCAGCAGCCGGGACCTCCGGATGGACTATGGCTACACCTTC
NA NA TRBJ1-4 TRBV7-9 12 CSSSPAGGRLFF TGTTCCAGCAGCCCAGCGGGTGGGAGACTGTTTTTT
NA TRBD2 TRBJ2-7 TRBV6-5 15 CASREASGGFYEQYF TGTGCCAGCAGGGAGGCTAGCGGGGGGTTCTACGAGCAGTACTTC
NA NA TRBJ1-5 TRBV30 14 CAWSRQGSNQPQHF TGTGCCTGGAGTCGCCAGGGGAGCAATCAGCCCCAGCATTTT
NA NA TRBJ2-3 TRBV10-3 13 CAISELATDTQYF TGTGCCATCAGTGAGTTGGCCACAGATACGCAGTATTTT
NA TRBD1 TRBJ2-7 TRBV4-2 16 CASSPTRDRGGYEQYF TGTGCCAGCAGCCCAACGCGAGACAGGGGTGGCTACGAGCAGTACTTC
NA NA TRBJ2-1 TRBV27 16 CASSPVVGVIYNEQFF TGTGCCAGCTCTCCCGTAGTAGGGGTGATTTACAATGAGCAGTTCTTC
NA NA TRBJ1-6 TRBV20-1 14 CSARGPTRDSPLHF TGCAGTGCTAGAGGGCCTACGAGGGATTCACCCCTCCACTTT
NA NA TRBJ2-7 TRBV5-1 15 CASSWSAGPTYEQYF TGCGCCAGCAGCTGGTCCGCGGGACCTACGTACGAGCAGTACTTC
many NA TRBJ2-2 TRBV6-5 14 CASRPYLNTGELFF TGTGCCAGCAGGCCTTACCTGAACACCGGGGAGCTGTTTTTT
few NA TRBJ1-5 TRBV5-1 16 CASSLGAGDSNQPQHF TGCGCCAGCAGCTTGGGGGCGGGGGATAGCAATCAGCCCCAGCATTTT
few NA TRBJ2-1 TRBV4-2 17 CASSQGATGRSYNEQFF TGTGCCAGCAGCCAAGGAGCCACAGGGCGGTCCTACAATGAGCAGTTCTTC
few NA TRBJ2-3 TRBV6-6 18 CASSPGKASQKGTDTQYF TGTGCCAGCAGCCCTGGCAAAGCAAGCCAAAAAGGAACAGATACGCAGTATTTT
few NA TRBJ2-7 TRBV12-3/TRBV12-4 14 CASSATGNRYEQYF TGTGCCAGCAGTGCCACAGGGAATCGCTACGAGCAGTACTTC
NA NA TRBJ2-1 TRBV29-1 15 CSVGTGQSSYNEQFF TGCAGCGTTGGGACTGGACAGAGCTCCTACAATGAGCAGTTCTTC
NA NA TRBJ2-3 TRBV4-2 14 CASSQDGGGDTQYF TGTGCCAGCAGCCAAGATGGGGGCGGAGATACGCAGTATTTT
few NA TRBJ2-7 TRBV6-1 16 CASKRRGPTGTYEQYF TGTGCCAGCAAGCGGCGGGGCCCCACCGGGACCTACGAGCAGTACTTC
NA NA TRBJ2-3 TRBV19 16 CASSIGNGARADTQYF TGTGCCAGTAGTATCGGCAACGGGGCGAGGGCAGATACGCAGTATTTT
NA NA TRBJ2-3 TRBV29-1 14 CSVVFGAKKDTQYF TGCAGCGTTGTCTTCGGAGCGAAGAAAGATACGCAGTATTTT
few NA TRBJ1-1 TRBV4-1 17 CASSQWSGYRMNTEAFF TGCGCCAGCAGCCAATGGTCAGGATACCGCATGAACACTGAAGCTTTCTTT
NA NA TRBJ2-1 TRBV12-3/TRBV12-4 14 CASSFRLVYNEQFF TGTGCCAGCAGTTTCCGACTGGTCTACAATGAGCAGTTCTTC
few NA TRBJ2-1 TRBV5-1 16 CASSSHNGAGPNEQFF TGCGCCAGCAGCTCCCATAACGGGGCCGGGCCCAATGAGCAGTTCTTC
NA NA TRBJ2-3 TRBV27 15 CASNNPADSTDTQYF TGTGCCAGCAACAACCCAGCGGATAGCACAGATACGCAGTATTTT
few TRBD1 TRBJ1-4 TRBV15 16 CATSRGGTGQDEKLFF TGTGCCACCAGCAGAGGTGGGACAGGGCAAGATGAAAAACTGTTTTTT
few TRBD1 TRBJ1-6 TRBV9 15 CASSEGRQGNSPLHF TGTGCCAGCAGCGAGGGGCGACAGGGTAATTCACCCCTCCACTTT
NA TRBD2 TRBJ2-1 TRBV11-1 15 CASSLRLAEGNEQFF TGTGCCAGCAGCCTCAGACTAGCGGAGGGAAATGAGCAGTTCTTC
few TRBD1 TRBJ1-1 TRBV29-1 12 CSVWTGNTEAFF TGCAGCGTTTGGACAGGGAACACTGAAGCTTTCTTT
NA TRBD1 TRBJ1-5 TRBV24-1 17 CATSDPTLDRHNQPQHF TGTGCCACCAGTGATCCTACCCTGGACAGGCACAATCAGCCCCAGCATTTT
NA NA TRBJ2-5 TRBV6-5 17 CASSYSLPRGLGETQYF TGTGCCAGCAGTTACTCACTCCCGAGGGGCCTGGGGGAGACCCAGTACTTC
NA TRBD1 TRBJ1-2 TRBV3-1 16 CASSQVRGQGFHGYTF TGTGCCAGCAGCCAAGTTCGCGGACAGGGGTTTCATGGCTACACCTTC
few TRBD1 TRBJ1-1 TRBV7-8 17 CASSLATGGRLNTEAFF TGTGCCAGCAGCTTAGCCACAGGGGGCCGATTGAACACTGAAGCTTTCTTT
NA TRBD1 TRBJ1-6 TRBV5-1 16 CASSLLPGQGNSPLHF TGCGCCAGCAGCTTGTTGCCGGGACAGGGCAATTCACCCCTCCACTTT
NA NA TRBJ1-1 TRBV12-3/TRBV12-4 13 CASQAQMNTEAFF TGTGCCAGCCAGGCTCAGATGAACACTGAAGCTTTCTTT
few NA TRBJ1-4 TRBV19 15 CASSILGRGEASRWF TGTGCCAGTAGTATACTTGGGCGAGGAGAGGCCAGTAGGTGGTTT
NA NA TRBJ2-6 TRBV7-3 17 CASSLRMPSSGANVLTF TGTGCCAGCAGCTTAAGAATGCCGAGCTCTGGGGCCAACGTCCTGACTTTC
few NA TRBJ1-2 TRBV19 14 CASSTRTEGYGYTF TGTGCCAGTAGTACCAGGACTGAAGGTTATGGCTACACCTTC
NA NA TRBJ2-3 TRBV5-1 15 CASSLMGIRADTQYF TGCGCCAGCAGCTTGATGGGTATCAGGGCAGATACGCAGTATTTT
NA NA TRBJ2-5 TRBV20-1 13 CSATRGFQETQYF TGCAGTGCTACCCGTGGATTCCAAGAGACCCAGTACTTC
few NA TRBJ2-3 TRBV25-1 13 CASSESGGDTQYF TGTGCCAGCAGTGAATCGGGCGGAGATACGCAGTATTTT
NA TRBD2 TRBJ2-7 TRBV19 15 CASSTGLAGVNEQYF TGTGCCAGTAGTACTGGACTAGCGGGAGTTAACGAGCAGTACTTC
few NA TRBJ2-6 TRBV15 15 CATSRATSGANVLTF TGTGCCACCAGCAGAGCCACCTCTGGGGCCAACGTCCTGACTTTC
NA TRBD2 TRBJ2-1 TRBV5-1 16 CASSFLAGQDENEQFF TGCGCCAGCAGCTTTCTAGCGGGCCAGGATGAAAATGAGCAGTTCTTC
few TRBD2 TRBJ2-2 TRBV5-6 16 CASRPILAGNTGELFF TGTGCCAGCAGACCTATACTAGCGGGGAACACCGGGGAGCTGTTTTTT
NA TRBD2 TRBJ2-1 TRBV7-2 15 CASSSPRGRRNEQFF TGTGCCAGCAGCTCCCCTCGCGGGAGGAGGAATGAGCAGTTCTTC
NA NA TRBJ1-1 TRBV20-1 10 CSASDPEAFF TGCAGTGCTAGCGATCCTGAAGCTTTCTTT
few TRBD1 TRBJ1-2 TRBV12-3/TRBV12-4 14 CASSSSTGFEGYTF TGTGCCAGCAGTTCCTCGACAGGGTTCGAGGGCTACACCTTC